This TCR beta chain came from a study of blood T cell repertoires in COVID-19. Only in-frame clones appear in the TCRdb table, and some are missing; sequencing was by immunoSEQ multiplex PCR. Of approximately 49,000 clones listed, 81% were seen once; the top ten hold approximately 20%. The V and J ends lost 1 base and 1 base, in that order; junction bases with no gene match: 6. The germline CDR1 and CDR2 sequences are LNHDA and SQIVND (reference sequence). The CDR3 runs to 18 residues. This sequence was found in a woman older than 75 with COVID-19, enrolled during active disease. Sequences were obtained from peripheral blood. The V call is TRBV19, the J call TRBJ2-6, with 8 bases lining up with TRBD1. The CDR3 coding sequence is TGTGCCAGTAGTATAGGGGGGACAGGTTTATCTGGGGCCAACGTCCTGACTTTC. This codes for CASSIGGTGLSGANVLTF.